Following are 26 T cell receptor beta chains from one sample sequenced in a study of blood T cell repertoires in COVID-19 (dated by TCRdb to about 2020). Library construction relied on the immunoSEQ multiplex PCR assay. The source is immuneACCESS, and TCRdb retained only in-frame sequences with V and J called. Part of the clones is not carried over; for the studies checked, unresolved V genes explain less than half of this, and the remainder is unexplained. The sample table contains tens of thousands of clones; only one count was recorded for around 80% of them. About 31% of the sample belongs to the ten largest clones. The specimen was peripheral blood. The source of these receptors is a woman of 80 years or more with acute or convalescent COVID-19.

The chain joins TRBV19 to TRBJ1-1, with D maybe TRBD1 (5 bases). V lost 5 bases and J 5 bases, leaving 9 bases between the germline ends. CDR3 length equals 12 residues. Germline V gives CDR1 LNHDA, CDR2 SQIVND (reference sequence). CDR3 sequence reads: CASSERGTEAFF. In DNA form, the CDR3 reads TGTGCCAGTAGTGAAAGGGGTACTGAAGCTTTCTTT.

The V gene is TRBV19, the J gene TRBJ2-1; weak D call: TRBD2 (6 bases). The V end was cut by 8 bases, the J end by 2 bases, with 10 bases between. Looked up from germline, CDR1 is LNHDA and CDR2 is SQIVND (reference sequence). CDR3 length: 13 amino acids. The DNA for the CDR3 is TGTGCCAGTGGGCGGGAAACCTACAATGAGCAGTTCTTC. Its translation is CASGRETYNEQFF.

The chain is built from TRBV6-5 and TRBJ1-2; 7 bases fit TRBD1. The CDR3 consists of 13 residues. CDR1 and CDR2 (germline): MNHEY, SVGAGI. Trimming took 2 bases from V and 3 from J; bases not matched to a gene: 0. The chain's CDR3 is CASSYDRDYGYTF. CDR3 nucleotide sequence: TGTGCCAGCAGTTACGACAGGGACTATGGCTACACCTTC.

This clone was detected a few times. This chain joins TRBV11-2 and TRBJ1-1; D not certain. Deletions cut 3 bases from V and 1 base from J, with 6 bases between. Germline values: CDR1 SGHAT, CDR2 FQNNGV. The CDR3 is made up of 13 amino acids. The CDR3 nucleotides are TGTGCCAGCAGCTTGGCCTGGAACACTGAAGCTTTCTTT. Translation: CASSLAWNTEAFF.

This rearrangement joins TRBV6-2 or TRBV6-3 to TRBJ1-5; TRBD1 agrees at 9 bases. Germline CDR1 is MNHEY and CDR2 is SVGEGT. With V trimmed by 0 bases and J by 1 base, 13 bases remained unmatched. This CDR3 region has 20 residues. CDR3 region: CASSYSIRDRAIVSNQPQHF. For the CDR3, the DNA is TGTGCCAGCAGTTACTCGATTCGGGACAGGGCTATTGTCAGCAATCAGCCCCAGCATTTT.

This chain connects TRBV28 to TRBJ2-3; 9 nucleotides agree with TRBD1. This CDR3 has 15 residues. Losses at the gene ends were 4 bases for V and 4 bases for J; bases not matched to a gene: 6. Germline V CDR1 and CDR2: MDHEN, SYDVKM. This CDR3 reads CASSWTGVVPDTQYF. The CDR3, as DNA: TGTGCCAGCAGTTGGACAGGGGTGGTGCCAGATACGCAGTATTTT.

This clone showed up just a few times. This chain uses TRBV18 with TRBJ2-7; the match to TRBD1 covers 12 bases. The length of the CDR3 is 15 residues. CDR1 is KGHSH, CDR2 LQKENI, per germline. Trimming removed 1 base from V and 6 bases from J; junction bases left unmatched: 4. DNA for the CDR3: TGTGCCAGCTCACCACAGGGGACAGGGGGCGGCGAGCAGTACTTC. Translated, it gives CASSPQGTGGGEQYF.

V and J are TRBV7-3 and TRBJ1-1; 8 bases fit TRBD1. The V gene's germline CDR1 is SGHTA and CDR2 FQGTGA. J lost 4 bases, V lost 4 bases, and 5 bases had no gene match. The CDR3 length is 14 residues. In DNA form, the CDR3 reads TGTGCCAGCAGCTCCTGGACAGGGCCCACTGAAGCTTTCTTT. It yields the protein CASSSWTGPTEAFF.

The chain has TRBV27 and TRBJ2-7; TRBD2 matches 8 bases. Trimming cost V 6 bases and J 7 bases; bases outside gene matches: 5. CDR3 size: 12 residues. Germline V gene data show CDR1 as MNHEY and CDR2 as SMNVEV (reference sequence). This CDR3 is CASRSGSGEQYF. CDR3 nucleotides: TGTGCCAGCAGAAGCGGGAGTGGGGAGCAGTACTTC.

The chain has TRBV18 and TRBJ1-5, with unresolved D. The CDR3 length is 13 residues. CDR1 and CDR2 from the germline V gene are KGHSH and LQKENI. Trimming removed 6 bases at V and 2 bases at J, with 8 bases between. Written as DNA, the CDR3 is TGTGCCAGCTCCCGGGGTCGCAATCAGCCCCAGCATTTT. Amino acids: CASSRGRNQPQHF.

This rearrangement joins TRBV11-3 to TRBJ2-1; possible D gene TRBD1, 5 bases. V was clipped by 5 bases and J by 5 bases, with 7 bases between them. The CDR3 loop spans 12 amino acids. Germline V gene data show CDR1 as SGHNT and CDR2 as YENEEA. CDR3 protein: CASSEQDNEQFF. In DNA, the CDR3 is TGTGCCAGCAGCGAACAGGACAATGAGCAGTTCTTC.

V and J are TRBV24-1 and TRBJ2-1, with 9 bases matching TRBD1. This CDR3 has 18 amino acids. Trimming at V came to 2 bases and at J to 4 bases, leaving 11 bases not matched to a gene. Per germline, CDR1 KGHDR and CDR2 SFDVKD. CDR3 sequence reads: CATSDSSIDRGTYNEQFF. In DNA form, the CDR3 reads TGTGCCACCAGTGATTCATCAATTGACAGGGGGACTTACAATGAGCAGTTCTTC.

This CDR3 reads CASTPHRYTEAFF. The CDR3 DNA reads as TGCGCCAGTACCCCCCACAGGTACACTGAAGCTTTCTTT. This chain links TRBV10-2 with TRBJ1-1; a possible D gene is TRBD1 (5 bases). Germline values: CDR1 WSHSY, CDR2 SAAADI. V lost 9 bases and J lost 3, with 14 bases in between. CDR3 length equals 13 residues.

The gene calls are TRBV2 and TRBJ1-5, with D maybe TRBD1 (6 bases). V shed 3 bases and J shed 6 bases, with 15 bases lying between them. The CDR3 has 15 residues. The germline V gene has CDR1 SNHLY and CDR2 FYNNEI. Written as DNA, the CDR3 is TGTGCCAGCAGTGAGGGGGGGGCGAATTTTCAGCCCCAGCATTTT. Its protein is CASSEGGANFQPQHF. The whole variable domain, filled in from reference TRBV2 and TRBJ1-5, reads EPEVTQTPSHQVTQMGQEVILRCVPISNHLYFYWYRQILGQKVEFLVSFYNNEISEKSEIFDDQFSVERPDGSNFTLKIRSTKLEDSAMYFCASSEGGANFQPQHFGDGTRLSIL.

The CDR3, as DNA: TGTGCCAGCAGTCCACCGACACCTAACTATGGCTACACCTTC. Encoded protein: CASSPPTPNYGYTF. The rearrangement uses TRBV28 and TRBJ1-2; D is unclear. This CDR3 is built from 14 residues. The V end was cut by 5 bases, the J end by 0 bases, with 10 bases between. Germline lookup yields CDR1 MDHEN and CDR2 SYDVKM.

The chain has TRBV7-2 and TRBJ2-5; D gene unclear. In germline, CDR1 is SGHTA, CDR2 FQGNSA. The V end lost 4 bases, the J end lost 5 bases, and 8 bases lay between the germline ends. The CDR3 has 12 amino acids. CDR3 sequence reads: CASSYEYETQYF. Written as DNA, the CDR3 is TGTGCCAGCAGCTATGAGTATGAGACCCAGTACTTC.

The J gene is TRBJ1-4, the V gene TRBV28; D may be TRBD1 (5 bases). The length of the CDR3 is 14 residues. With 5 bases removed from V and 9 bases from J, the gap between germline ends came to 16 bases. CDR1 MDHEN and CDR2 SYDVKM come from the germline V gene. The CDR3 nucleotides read TGTGCCAGCAGTATCCTCGGGGGGGGTCAAAAACTGTTTTTT. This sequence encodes CASSILGGGQKLFF. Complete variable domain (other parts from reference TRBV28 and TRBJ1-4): DVKVTQSSRYLVKRTGEKVFLECVQDMDHENMFWYRQDPGLGLRLIYFSYDVKMKEKGDIPEGYSVSREKKERFSLILESASTNQTSMYLCASSILGGGQKLFFGSGTQLSVL.

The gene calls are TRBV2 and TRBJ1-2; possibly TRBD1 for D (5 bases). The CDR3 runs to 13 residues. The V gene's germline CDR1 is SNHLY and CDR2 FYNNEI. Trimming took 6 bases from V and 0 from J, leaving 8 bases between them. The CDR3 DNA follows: TGTGCCAGCAGGGTAGGGGCTAACTATGGCTACACCTTC. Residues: CASRVGANYGYTF. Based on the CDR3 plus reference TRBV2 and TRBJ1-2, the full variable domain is EPEVTQTPSHQVTQMGQEVILRCVPISNHLYFYWYRQILGQKVEFLVSFYNNEISEKSEIFDDQFSVERPDGSNFTLKIRSTKLEDSAMYFCASRVGANYGYTFGSGTRLTVV.

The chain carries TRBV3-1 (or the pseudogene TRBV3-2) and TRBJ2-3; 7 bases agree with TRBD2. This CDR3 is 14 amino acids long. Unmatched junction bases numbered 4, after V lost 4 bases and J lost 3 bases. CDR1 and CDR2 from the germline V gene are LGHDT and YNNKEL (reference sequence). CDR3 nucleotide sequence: TGTGCCAGCAGCCTTACTAGCGCGACAGATACGCAGTATTTT. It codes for CASSLTSATDTQYF.

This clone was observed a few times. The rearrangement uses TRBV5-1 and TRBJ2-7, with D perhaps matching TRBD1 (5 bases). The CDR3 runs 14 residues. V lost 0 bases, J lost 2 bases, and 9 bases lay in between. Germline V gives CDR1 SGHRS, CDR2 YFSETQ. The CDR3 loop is CASSLDPGPYEQYF. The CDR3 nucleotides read TGCGCCAGCAGCTTGGATCCAGGGCCCTACGAGCAGTACTTC.

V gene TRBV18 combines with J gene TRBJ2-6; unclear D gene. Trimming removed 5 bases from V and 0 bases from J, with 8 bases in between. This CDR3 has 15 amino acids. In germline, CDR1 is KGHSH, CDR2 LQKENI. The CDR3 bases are TGTGCCAGCTCATCCCAGGACTCTGGGGCCAACGTCCTGACTTTC. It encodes CASSSQDSGANVLTF.

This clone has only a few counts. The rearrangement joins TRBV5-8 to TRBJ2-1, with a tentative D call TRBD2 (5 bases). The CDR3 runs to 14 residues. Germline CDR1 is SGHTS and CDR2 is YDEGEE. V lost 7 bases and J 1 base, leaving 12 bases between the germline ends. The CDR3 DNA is TGTGCCAGCGATAAGGAGCGGTCCTACAATGAGCAGTTCTTC. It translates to CASDKERSYNEQFF.

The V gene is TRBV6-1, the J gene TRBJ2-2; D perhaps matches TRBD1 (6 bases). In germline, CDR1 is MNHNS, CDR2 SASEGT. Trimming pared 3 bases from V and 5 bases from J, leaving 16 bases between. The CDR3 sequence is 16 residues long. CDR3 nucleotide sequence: TGTGCCAGCAGTGATCAGGCAGGGGTATCGACCGGGGAGCTGTTTTTT. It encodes CASSDQAGVSTGELFF.

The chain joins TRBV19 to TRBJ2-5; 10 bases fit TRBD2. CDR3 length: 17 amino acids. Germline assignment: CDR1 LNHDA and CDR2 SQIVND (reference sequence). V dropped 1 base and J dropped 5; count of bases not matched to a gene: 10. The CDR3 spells CASSIGPGLAVGETQYF. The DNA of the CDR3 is TGTGCCAGTAGTATAGGTCCAGGACTAGCGGTTGGGGAGACCCAGTACTTC.

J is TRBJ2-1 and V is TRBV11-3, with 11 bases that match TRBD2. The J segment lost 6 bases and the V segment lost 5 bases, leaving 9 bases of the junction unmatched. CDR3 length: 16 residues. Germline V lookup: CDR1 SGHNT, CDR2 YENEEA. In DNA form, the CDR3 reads TGTGCCAGCAGCCCTAAGGGGACTAGCGGCCTCAATGAGCAGTTCTTC. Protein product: CASSPKGTSGLNEQFF. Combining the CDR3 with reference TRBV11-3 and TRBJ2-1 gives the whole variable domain EAGVVQSPRYKIIEKKQPVAFWCNPISGHNTLYWYLQNLGQGPELLIRYENEEAVDDSQLPKDRFSAERLKGVDSTLKIQPAELGDSAVYLCASSPKGTSGLNEQFFGPGTRLTVL.

The CDR3 DNA is TGTGCCAGCGGGACAGGGGGCTTCACCGGGGAGCTGTTTTTT. This encodes CASGTGGFTGELFF. The chain uses TRBV2 and TRBJ2-2; 12 nucleotides line up with TRBD1. The V and J ends lost 8 bases and 4 bases, in that order; junction bases with no gene match: 2. CDR1 and CDR2 from the germline V gene are SNHLY and FYNNEI. This CDR3 contains 14 residues. The full variable domain, completed using reference TRBV2 and TRBJ2-2, is EPEVTQTPSHQVTQMGQEVILRCVPISNHLYFYWYRQILGQKVEFLVSFYNNEISEKSEIFDDQFSVERPDGSNFTLKIRSTKLEDSAMYFCASGTGGFTGELFFGEGSRLTVL.